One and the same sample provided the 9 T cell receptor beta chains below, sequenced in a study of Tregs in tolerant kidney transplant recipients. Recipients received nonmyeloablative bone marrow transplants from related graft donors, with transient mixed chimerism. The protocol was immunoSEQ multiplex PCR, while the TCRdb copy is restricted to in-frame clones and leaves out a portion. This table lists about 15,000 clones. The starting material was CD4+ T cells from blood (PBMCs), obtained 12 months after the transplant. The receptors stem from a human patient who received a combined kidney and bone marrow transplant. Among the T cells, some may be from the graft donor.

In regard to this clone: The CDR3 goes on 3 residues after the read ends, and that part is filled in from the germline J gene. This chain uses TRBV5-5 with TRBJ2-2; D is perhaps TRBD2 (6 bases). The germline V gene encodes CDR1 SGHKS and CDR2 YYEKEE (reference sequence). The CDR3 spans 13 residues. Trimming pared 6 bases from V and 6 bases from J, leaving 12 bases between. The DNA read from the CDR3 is TGTGCCAGCACCTCTAGCGCTGCCGGGGAG. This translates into CASTSSAAGE. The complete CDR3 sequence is CASTSSAAGELFF. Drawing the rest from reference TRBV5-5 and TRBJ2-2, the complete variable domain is DAGVTQSPTHLIKTRGQQVTLRCSPISGHKSVSWYQQVLGQGPQFIFQYYEKEERGRGNFPDRFSARQFPNYSSELNVNALLLGDSALYLCASTSSAAGELFFGEGSRLTVL.

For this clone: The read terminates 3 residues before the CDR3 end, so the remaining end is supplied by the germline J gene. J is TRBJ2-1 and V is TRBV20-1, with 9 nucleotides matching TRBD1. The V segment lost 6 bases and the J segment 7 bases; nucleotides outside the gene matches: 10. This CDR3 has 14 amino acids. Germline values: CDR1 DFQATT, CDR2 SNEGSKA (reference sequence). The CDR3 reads CSAAGTGKPNEQFF. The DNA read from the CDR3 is TGCAGTGCAGCAGGGACAGGGAAGCCAAATGAG.

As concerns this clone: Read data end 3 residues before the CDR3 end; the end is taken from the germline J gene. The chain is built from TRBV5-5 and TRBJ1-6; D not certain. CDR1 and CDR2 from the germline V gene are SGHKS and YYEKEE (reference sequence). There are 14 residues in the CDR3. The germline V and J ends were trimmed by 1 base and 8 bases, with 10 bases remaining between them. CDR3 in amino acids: CASSLRGEYSPLHF. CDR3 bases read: TGTGCCAGCAGCTTGCGGGGTGAATATTCACCC.

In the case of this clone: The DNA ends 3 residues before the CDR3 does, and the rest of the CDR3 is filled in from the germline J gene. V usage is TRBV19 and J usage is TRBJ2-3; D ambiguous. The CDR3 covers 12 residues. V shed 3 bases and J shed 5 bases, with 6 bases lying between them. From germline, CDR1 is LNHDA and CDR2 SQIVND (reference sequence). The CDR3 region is CASSISLDTQYF. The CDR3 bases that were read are TGTGCCAGTAGTATCTCTTTAGATACG.

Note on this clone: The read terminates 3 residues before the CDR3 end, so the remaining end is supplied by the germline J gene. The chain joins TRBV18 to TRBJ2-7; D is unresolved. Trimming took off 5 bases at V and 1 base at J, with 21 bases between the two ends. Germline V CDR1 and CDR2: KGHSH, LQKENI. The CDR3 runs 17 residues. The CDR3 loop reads CASSSLVDDTISYEQYF. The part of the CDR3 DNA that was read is TGTGCCAGCTCATCCCTGGTAGATGACACGATATCCTACGAG.

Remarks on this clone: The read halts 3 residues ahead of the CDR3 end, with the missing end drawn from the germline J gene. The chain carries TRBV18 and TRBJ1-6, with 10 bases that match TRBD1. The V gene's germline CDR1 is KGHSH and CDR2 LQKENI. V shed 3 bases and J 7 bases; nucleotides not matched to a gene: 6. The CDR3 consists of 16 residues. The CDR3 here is CASSPKGDRGNSPLHF. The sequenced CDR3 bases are TGTGCCAGCTCACCCAAAGGGGACAGGGGAAATTCACCC.

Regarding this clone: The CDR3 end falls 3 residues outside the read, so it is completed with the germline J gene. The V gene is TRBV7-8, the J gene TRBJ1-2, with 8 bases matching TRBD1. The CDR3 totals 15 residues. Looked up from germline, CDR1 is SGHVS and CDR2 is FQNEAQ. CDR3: CASSLAKGQAEGYTF. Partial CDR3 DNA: TGTGCCAGCAGCTTAGCGAAGGGACAGGCGGAGGGC.

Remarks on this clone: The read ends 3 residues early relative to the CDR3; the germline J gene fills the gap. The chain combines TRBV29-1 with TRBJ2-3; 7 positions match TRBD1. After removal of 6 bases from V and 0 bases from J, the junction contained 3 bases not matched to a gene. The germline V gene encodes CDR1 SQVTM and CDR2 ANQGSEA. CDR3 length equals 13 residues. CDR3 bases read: TGCAGCGTCGGGACAGAGAGCACAGATACG. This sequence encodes CSVGTESTDT. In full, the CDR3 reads CSVGTESTDTQYF.

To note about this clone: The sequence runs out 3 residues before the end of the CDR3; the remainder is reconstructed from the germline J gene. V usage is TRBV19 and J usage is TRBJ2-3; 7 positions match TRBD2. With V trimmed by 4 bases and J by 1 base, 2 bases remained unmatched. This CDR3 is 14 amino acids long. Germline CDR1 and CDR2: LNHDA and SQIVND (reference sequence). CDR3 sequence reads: CASSSGSGTDTQYF. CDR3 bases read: TGTGCCAGTAGTAGCGGGAGCGGCACAGATACG. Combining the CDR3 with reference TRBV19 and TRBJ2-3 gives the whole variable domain DGGITQSPKYLFRKEGQNVTLSCEQNLNHDAMYWYRQDPGQGLRLIYYSQIVNDFQKGDIAEGYSVSREKKESFPLTVTSAQKNPTAFYLCASSSGSGTDTQYFGPGTRLTVL.